The source of this TCR beta chain is a study of T cells in narcolepsy. Study overall: Healthy controls were enrolled alongside patients with narcolepsy type 1 or type 2.

Findings and caveats of the study: Autoreactive HCRT-specific and TRIB2-specific clonotypes were marked in same-patient CSF-versus-blood CD4+ comparisons.

Here immunoSEQ multiplex PCR was the method, and the copy in TCRdb shows in-frame clones only, minus some. The sample holds some 30,000 clones; approximately 87% are singletons and the top ten take approximately 1%. V lost 10 bases to trimming and J lost 0 bases, with 15 bases between them. CDR3 length: 14 residues. CDR1 and CDR2 from the germline V gene are MDHEN and SYDVKM. Notes on this clone: The antigen is unknown.

The gene calls are TRBV28 and TRBJ2-5; D perhaps matches TRBD2 (6 bases). The specimen was memory (CD45RA-) CD4+ T cells from blood. This receptor was taken from a human donor in good health. The CDR3 DNA follows: TGTGCCATCGGTGATCGGACTAACCAAGAGACCCAGTACTTC. Protein: CAIGDRTNQETQYF.